This T cell receptor (beta chain) was recovered during a study of T cells in Graves' hyperthyroidism and ophthalmopathy. Notes on the study in general: Ophthalmopathy was distinguished from stable hyperthyroidism by 13 V-J signatures. For ophthalmopathy, model prediction preceded onset by a median about 6 months.

This clonotype was seen many times. Its antigen is not identified. Any patient presenting with uncontrolled infection, other autoimmune disease, pregnancy or lactation was left out. Based on clinical symptoms, serum thyroxine and TRAb, thyroid ultrasound and orbital computed tomography, diagnoses were reached. Amplified TCR beta CDR3 regions came from RNA transcripts. HTBI primers were the set used in a first-round RT-PCR of the TCR CDR3. MiXCR, run by TCRdb on the multiplex PCR reads, gives a single entry per CDR3 protein. This sample has roughly 580,000 distinct CDR3 sequences, with just over 45% found just once. Germline V gives CDR1 SQVTM, CDR2 ANQGSEA. The CDR3 covers 13 residues. Between the trimmed V and J ends, which lost 8 bases and 3 bases, there was a span of 16 bases.

The TCR originated in a woman aged 18 to 35 with Graves' hyperthyroidism. Sequenced sample: peripheral blood or thyroid tissue (not recorded which). The J gene is TRBJ1-1, the V gene TRBV29-1; D is perhaps TRBD1 (6 bases). DNA for the CDR3: TGCAGCTCTGCCACAGGGAGGGACACTGAAGCTTTCTTT. The encoded protein is CSSATGRDTEAFF.